Sequencing of this TCR beta chain was carried out in a study of blood T cell repertoires in COVID-19. For the study at large: Both acute and convalescent COVID-19 samples were obtained from the United States, Italy and Spain.

This CDR3 contains 14 residues. V was cut by 5 bases and J by 7 bases, with 17 bases left in between. In germline, CDR1 is MDHEN, CDR2 SYDVKM. In the study's own analysis: Reference gene primers were amplified, and this amplification served to estimate nucleated cell counts. Generated by immunoSEQ multiplex PCR, the TCRdb table keeps only in-frame clones and is missing some. That table supplies the V and J calls and clone size; D and trimming were determined from the DNA. The sample gives roughly 130,000 clones, more than 70% of which show up once; under 2.5% is in the top ten. The source of this sequence is a man between 70 and 80 years old with acute or convalescent COVID-19. The chain employs TRBV28 and TRBJ1-2, with a tentative D call TRBD1 (6 bases). Sequencing input: peripheral blood. The CDR3 DNA reads as TGTGCCAGCAGTCTCTCGCAAATCAGGGGTGGCTACACCTTC. Amino acid sequence: CASSLSQIRGGYTF.